The 5 T cell receptor beta chains in this list originate from one sample, sequenced in a study of human T cells and chemical hapten exposure. Time point in this sample: healthy volunteer bleed at 6 weeks. Unfractionated whole blood yielded total RNA. TCRdb re-analysed the RACE reads in MiXCR, keeping a single row per CDR3 protein. The table shows some 65,000 distinct CDR3 sequences, with about 5.7% occurring only once. The specimen was whole blood. These receptor sequences come from a female donor in good health. Some clones in this sample may be carry-over from other donors' samples.

This clonotype was seen many times. The chain carries TRBV27 and TRBJ2-1; D is perhaps TRBD1 or TRBD2 (5 bases each). Germline CDR1 and CDR2: MNHEY and SMNVEV (reference sequence). The ends were cut back, 4 bases at V and 8 bases at J, with 18 bases in the middle. The CDR3 spans 15 residues. Here the CDR3 reads CASSYRAPGPYEQFF. The CDR3 bases are TGTGCCAGCAGTTACCGGGCCCCGGGGCCTTATGAGCAGTTCTTC.

This clonotype was seen repeatedly, ten times or more. The chain combines TRBV24-1 with TRBJ2-4; TRBD2 might be the D (5 bases). V was trimmed by 6 bases and J by 0 bases, leaving 11 bases between them. CDR3 size: 15 residues. CDR1 and CDR2 from the germline V gene are KGHDR and SFDVKD. CDR3 residues: CATSQGSLAKNIQYF. CDR3 in DNA: TGTGCCACCAGTCAAGGGAGTCTAGCCAAAAACATTCAGTACTTC.

There are many counts of this clonotype. This sequence joins TRBV25-1 and TRBJ2-5, with 9 nucleotides matching TRBD1. Per the germline V gene, CDR1 is MGHDK and CDR2 is SYGVNS. The CDR3 has 17 amino acids. V shed 4 bases and J 0 bases; nucleotides not matched to a gene: 9. This CDR3 reads CASSGDREGRHQETQYF. The CDR3 coding sequence is TGTGCCAGCAGTGGGGACAGGGAAGGTCGGCACCAAGAGACCCAGTACTTC.

This clonotype was picked up many times. This rearrangement joins TRBV5-1 to TRBJ2-3, with D maybe TRBD1 (5 bases). Trimming shortened V by 0 bases and J by 5 bases, and 7 bases separated the two germline ends. CDR1 is SGHRS and CDR2 is YFSETQ in the germline V gene. The CDR3 contains 13 residues. In nucleotides, the CDR3 is TGCGCCAGCAGCTTGGAAGGGGTAGATACGCAGTATTTT. Its translation: CASSLEGVDTQYF. The whole variable domain, remainder taken from reference TRBV5-1 and TRBJ2-3, is KAGVTQTPRYLIKTRGQQVTLSCSPISGHRSVSWYQQTPGQGLQFLFEYFSETQRNKGNFPGRFSGRQFSNSRSEMNVSTLELGDSALYLCASSLEGVDTQYFGPGTRLTVL.

This clonotype was picked up a small number of times. The V gene is TRBV19, the J gene TRBJ1-1, with D hard to call. V lost 1 base to trimming and J lost 6 bases, with 6 bases between them. CDR1 LNHDA and CDR2 SQIVND come from the germline V gene (reference sequence). The CDR3 loop spans 12 amino acids. The CDR3 region is CASSIGGAEAFF. CDR3 nucleotides: TGTGCCAGTAGTATAGGTGGCGCTGAAGCTTTCTTT.